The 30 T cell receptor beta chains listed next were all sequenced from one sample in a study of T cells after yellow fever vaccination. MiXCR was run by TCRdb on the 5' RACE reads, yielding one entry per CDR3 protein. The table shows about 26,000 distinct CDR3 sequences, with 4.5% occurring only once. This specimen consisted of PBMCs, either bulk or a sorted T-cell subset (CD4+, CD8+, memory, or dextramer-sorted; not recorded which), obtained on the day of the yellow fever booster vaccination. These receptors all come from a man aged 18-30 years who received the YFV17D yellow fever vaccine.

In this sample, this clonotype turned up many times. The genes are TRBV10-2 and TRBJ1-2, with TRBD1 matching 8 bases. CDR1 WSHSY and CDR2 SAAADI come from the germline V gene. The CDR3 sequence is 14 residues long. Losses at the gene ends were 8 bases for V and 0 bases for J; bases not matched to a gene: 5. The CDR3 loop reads CASRQGLTNYGYTF. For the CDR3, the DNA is TGCGCCAGCCGACAGGGGCTGACTAACTATGGCTACACCTTC.

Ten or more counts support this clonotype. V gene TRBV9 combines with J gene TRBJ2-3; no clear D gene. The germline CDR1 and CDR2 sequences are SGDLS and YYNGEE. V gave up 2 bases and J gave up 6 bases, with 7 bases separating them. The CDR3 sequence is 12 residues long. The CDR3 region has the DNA TGTGCCAGCAGCGTTGTGGTGGATACGCAGTATTTT. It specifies CASSVVVDTQYF.

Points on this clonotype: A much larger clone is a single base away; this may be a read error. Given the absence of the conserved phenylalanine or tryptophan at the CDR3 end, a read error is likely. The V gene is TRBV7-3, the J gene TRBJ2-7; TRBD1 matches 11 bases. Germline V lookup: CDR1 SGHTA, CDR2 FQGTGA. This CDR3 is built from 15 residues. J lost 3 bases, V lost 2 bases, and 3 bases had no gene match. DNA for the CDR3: TGTGCCAGCAGCTTAGGGACAGGGGGTGTCTACGAGCAGTACATC. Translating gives CASSLGTGGVYEQYI.

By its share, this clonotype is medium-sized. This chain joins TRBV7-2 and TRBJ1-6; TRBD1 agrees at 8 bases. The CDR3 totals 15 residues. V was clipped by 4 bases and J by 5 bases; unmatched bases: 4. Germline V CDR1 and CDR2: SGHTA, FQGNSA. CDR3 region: CASSWGQADNSPLHF. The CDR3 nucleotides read TGTGCCAGCAGCTGGGGACAGGCCGATAATTCACCCCTCCACTTT.

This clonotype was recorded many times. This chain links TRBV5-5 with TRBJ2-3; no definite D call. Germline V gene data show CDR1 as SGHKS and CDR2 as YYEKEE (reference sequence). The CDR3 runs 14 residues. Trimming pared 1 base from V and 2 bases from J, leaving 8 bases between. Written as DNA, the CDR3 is TGTGCCAGCAGCTTGAGTACTAACACAGATACGCAGTATTTT. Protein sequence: CASSLSTNTDTQYF.

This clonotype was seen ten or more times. CDR3 sequence (DNA): TGTGCCAGCAGCCCGACAGGCTACCTTGAAAAACTGTTTTTT. Its protein product is CASSPTGYLEKLFF. V and J are TRBV12-3 or TRBV12-4 and TRBJ1-4; D possibly corresponds to TRBD1 (6 bases). The CDR3 covers 14 residues. V lost 6 bases and J lost 7, with 15 bases in between.

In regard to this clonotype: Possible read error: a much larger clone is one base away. The CDR3 bases are TGCGCCAGCAACCCGACCAGCCCAGATACGCAGTATTTT. Amino acid sequence: CASNPTSPDTQYF. The V call is TRBV5-1, the J call TRBJ2-3; unclear D gene. The CDR3 runs 13 residues. Trimming took off 6 bases at V and 4 bases at J, with 12 bases between the two ends. Germline V gene lookup returns CDR1 SGHRS and CDR2 YFSETQ.

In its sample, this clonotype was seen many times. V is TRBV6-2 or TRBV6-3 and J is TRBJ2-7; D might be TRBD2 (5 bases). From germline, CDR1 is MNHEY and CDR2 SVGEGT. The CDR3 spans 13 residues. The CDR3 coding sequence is TGTGCCAGCAGTTACTCGAGACGGTCCCCGGGGAACGTC. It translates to CASSYSRRSPGNV.

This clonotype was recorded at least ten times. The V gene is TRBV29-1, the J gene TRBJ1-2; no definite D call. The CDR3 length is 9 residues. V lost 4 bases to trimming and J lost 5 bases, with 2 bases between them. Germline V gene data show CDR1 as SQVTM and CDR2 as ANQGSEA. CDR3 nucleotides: TGCAGCGTTGCGTATGGCTACACCTTC. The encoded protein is CSVAYGYTF.

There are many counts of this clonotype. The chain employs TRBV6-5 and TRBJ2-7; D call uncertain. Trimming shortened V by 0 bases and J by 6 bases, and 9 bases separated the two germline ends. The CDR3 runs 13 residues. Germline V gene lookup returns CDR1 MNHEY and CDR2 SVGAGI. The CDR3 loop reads CASSYSSVGEQYV. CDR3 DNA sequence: TGTGCCAGCAGTTACTCGTCAGTGGGCGAGCAGTACGTC.

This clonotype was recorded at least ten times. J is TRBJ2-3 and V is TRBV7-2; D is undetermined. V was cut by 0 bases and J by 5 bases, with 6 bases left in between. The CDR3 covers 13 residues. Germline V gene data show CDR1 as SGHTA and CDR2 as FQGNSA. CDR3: CASSLAIKDTQYF. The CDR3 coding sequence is TGTGCCAGCAGCTTAGCCATCAAAGATACGCAGTATTTT.

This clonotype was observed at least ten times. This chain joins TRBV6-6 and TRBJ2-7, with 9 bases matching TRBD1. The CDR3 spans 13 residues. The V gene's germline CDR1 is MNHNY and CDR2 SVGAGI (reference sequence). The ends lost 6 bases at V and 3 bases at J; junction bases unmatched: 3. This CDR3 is CASSQDRGYEQYF. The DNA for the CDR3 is TGTGCCAGCAGCCAGGACAGGGGCTACGAGCAGTACTTC.

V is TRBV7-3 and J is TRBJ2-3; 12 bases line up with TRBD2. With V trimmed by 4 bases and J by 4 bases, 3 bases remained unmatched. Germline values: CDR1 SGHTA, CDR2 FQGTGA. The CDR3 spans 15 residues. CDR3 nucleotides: TGTGCCAGCAGCTCCCTAGCGGGGGGGGCAGATACGCAGTATTTT. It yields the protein CASSSLAGGADTQYF. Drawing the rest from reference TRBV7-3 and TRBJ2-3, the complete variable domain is GAGVSQTPSNKVTEKGKYVELRCDPISGHTALYWYRQSLGQGPEFLIYFQGTGAADDSGLPNDRFFAVRPEGSVSTLKIQRTERGDSAVYLCASSSLAGGADTQYFGPGTRLTVL.

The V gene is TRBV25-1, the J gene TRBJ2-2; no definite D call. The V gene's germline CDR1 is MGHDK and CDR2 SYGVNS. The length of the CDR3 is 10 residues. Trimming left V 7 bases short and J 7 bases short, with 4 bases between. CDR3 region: CASTGGELFF. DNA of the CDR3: TGTGCCAGCACGGGCGGGGAGCTGTTTTTT.

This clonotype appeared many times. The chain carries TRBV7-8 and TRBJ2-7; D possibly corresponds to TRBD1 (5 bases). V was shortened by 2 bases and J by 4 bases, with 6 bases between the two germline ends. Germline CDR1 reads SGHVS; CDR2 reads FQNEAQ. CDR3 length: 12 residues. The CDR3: CASSLQGYEQYV. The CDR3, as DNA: TGTGCCAGCAGCTTACAGGGATACGAGCAGTACGTC.

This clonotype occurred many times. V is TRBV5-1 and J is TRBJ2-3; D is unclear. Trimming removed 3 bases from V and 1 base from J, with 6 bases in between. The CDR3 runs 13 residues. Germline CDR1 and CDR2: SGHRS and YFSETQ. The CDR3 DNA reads TGCGCCAGCAGCTCCCAGGGCACAGATACGCAGTATTTT. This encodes CASSSQGTDTQYF.

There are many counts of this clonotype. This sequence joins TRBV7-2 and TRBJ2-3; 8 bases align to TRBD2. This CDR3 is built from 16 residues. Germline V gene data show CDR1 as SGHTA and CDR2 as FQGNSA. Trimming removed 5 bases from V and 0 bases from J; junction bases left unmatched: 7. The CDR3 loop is CASSPFGGGSTDTQYF. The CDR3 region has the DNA TGTGCCAGCAGCCCATTTGGCGGGGGGAGCACAGATACGCAGTATTTT.

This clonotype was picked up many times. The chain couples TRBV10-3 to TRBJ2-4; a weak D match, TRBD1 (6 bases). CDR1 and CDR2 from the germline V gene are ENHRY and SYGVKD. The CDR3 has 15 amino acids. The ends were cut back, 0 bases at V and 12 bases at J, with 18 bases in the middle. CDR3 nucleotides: TGTGCCATCAGTGAGTCATTAAAGGGGGAGAGGAATCAGTACTTC. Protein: CAISESLKGERNQYF.

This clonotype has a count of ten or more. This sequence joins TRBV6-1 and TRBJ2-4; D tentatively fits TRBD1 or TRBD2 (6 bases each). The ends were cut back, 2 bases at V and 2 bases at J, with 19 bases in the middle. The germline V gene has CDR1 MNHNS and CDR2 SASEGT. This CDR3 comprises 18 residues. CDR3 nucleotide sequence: TGTGCCAGCAGTGAAAAGAAGGGGGGAGGATTGACCAAAAACATTCAGTACTTC. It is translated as CASSEKKGGGLTKNIQYF.

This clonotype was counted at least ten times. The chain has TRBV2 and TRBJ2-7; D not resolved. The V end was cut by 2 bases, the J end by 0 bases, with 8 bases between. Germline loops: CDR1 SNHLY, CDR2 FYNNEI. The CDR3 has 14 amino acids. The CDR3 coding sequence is TGTGCCAGCAGTGAAAGTAGGGACTCCTACGAGCAGTACGTC. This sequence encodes CASSESRDSYEQYV.

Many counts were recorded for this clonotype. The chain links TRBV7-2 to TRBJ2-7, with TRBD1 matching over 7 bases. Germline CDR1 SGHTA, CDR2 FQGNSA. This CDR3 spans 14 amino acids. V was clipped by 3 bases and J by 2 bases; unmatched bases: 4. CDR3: CASSFTGEPYEQYF. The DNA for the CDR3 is TGTGCCAGCAGCTTTACAGGGGAGCCCTACGAGCAGTACTTC.

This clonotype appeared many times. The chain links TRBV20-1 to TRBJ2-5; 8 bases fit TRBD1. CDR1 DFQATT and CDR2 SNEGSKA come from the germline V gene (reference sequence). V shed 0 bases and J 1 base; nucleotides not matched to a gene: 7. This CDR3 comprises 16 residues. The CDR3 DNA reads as TGCAGTGCTAGAGATCCCACAGGGGGGTCCCAAGAGACCCAGTACTTC. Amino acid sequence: CSARDPTGGSQETQYF.

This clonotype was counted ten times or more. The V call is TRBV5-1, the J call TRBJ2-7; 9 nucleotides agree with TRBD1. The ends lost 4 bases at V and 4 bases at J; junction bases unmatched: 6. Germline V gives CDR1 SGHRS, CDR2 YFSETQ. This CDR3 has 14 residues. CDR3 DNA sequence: TGCGCCAGCAGCCACGGGACAGGGTCGTACGAGCAGTACTTC. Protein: CASSHGTGSYEQYF.

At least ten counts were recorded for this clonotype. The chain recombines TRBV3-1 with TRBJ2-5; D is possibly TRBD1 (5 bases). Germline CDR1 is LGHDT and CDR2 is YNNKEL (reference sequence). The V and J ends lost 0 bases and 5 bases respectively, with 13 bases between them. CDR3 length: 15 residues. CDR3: CASSQEVIGVETQYF. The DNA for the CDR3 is TGTGCCAGCAGCCAAGAAGTGATAGGGGTCGAGACCCAGTACTTC.

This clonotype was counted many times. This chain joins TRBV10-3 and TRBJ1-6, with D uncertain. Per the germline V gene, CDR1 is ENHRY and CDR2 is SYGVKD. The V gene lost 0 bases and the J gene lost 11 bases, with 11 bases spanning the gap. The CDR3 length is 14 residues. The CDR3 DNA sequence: TGTGCCATCAGTGAGTCGGGTACTCAGGCACCCCTCCACTTT. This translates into CAISESGTQAPLHF.

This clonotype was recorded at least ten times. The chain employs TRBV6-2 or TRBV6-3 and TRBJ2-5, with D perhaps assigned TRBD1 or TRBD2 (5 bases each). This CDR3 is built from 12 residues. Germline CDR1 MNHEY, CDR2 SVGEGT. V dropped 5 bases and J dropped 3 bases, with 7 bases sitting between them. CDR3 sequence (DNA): TGTGCCAGCAGTGGGACGGAAGAGACCCAGTACTTC. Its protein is CASSGTEETQYF.

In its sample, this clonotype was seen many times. CDR3 DNA: TGTGCCAGCAGCCACCGAACGGGCCCGGGGAACAATGAGCAGTTCTTC. Protein product: CASSHRTGPGNNEQFF. The chain couples TRBV3-1 to TRBJ2-1; TRBD2 might be the D (5 bases). The V end lost 3 bases, the J end lost 5 bases, and 17 bases lay between the germline ends. The CDR3 contains 16 residues. The germline V gene has CDR1 LGHDT and CDR2 YNNKEL (reference sequence).

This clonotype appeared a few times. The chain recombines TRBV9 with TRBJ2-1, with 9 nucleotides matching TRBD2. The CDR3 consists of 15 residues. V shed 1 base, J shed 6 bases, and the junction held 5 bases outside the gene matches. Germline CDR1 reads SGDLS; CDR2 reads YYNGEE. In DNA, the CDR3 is TGTGCCAGCAGCGTAACGGCGGGGGGGTTCAATGAGCAGTTCTTC. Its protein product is CASSVTAGGFNEQFF. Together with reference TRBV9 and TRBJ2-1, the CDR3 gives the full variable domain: DSGVTQTPKHLITATGQRVTLRCSPRSGDLSVYWYQQSLDQGLQFLIQYYNGEERAKGNILERFSAQQFPDLHSELNLSSLELGDSALYFCASSVTAGGFNEQFFGPGTRLTVL.

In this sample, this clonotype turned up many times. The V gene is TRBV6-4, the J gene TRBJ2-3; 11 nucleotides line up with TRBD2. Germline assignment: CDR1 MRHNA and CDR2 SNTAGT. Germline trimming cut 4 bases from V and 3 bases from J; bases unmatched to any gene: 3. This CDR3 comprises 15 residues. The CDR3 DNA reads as TGTGCCAGCAGTGTTAGCGGGGGGGCGACAGATACGCAGTATTTT. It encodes CASSVSGGATDTQYF.

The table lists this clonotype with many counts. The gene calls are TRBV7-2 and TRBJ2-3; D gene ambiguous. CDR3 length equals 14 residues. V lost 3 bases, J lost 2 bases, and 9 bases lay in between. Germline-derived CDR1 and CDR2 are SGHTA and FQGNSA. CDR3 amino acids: CASSFRTSTDTQYF. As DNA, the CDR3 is TGTGCCAGCAGCTTCCGGACCTCCACAGATACGCAGTATTTT.